A selection of T cell receptor beta chains follows, all from one sample in a study of blood T cells in healthy people across ages. One entry per CDR3 protein, called by TCRdb with MiXCR from the 5' RACE reads. The repertoire holds about 750,000 distinct CDR3 sequences, with approximately 55% as singletons. The specimen was blood. Receptors originate from a man older than 75 in good health. Both conserved end residues are part of each CDR3. The order of the fields is CDR3 DNA, CDR3 protein, J gene, clone size, V gene, D gene. D genes are given only for firm matches. Some rows mark clone size as missing; the rest say once, few, many or name a class of expanded clone.

TGCAGTGCCCATAAGGGGAGGGGCGACAATCAGCCCCAGCATTTT CSAHKGRGDNQPQHF TRBJ1-5 - TRBV20-1 -
TGCGCCAGCAGCTTGGCCGGCGCCGCGGGGAGGAACACTGAAGCTTTCTTT CASSLAGAAGRNTEAFF TRBJ1-1 - TRBV5-1 -
TGCGCCAGCAGTGAGCAGGGGAGGATGGAGCAGTACTTC CASSEQGRMEQYF TRBJ2-7 - TRBV10-1 -
TGTGCCAGCAGTGTAGTCGGGGACAGCAATCAGCCCCAGCATTTT CASSVVGDSNQPQHF TRBJ1-5 - TRBV6-1 -
TGTGCCAGCAGTGGAGGAAGTTATAATTCACCCCTCCACTTT CASSGGSYNSPLHF TRBJ1-6 few TRBV5-1 -
TGCGCCAGCAGCTTGGCCACCCTAGCGGGAAATACGCAGTATTTT CASSLATLAGNTQYF TRBJ2-3 - TRBV5-1 TRBD2
TGTGCCAGCAGGGTACCCGGGACCAGCTACGAGCAGTACTTC CASRVPGTSYEQYF TRBJ2-7 few TRBV6-5 -
TGCAGTGCTAGAATCGGGCAGGGGGAGGCTCAGCCCCAGCATTTT CSARIGQGEAQPQHF TRBJ1-5 - TRBV20-1 TRBD1
TGTGCCAGCAGCTCCAGGGGGTCCTACGAGCAGTACTTC CASSSRGSYEQYF TRBJ2-7 - TRBV5-4 TRBD1
TGTGCTAGTGGGACTCCCCGGGGCCGGGGGCACAGATACGCGTATTTT CASGTPRGRGHRYAYF TRBJ2-3 - TRBV12-5 -
TGTGCCAGCAGCGTAGAAGTAGTCTCCTACGAGCAGTACTTC CASSVEVVSYEQYF TRBJ2-7 - TRBV9 -
TGCAGCATTTTAGCGGGAGATGAGACCCAGTACTTC CSILAGDETQYF TRBJ2-5 - TRBV29-1 TRBD2
TGTGCCAGCGCCGACAGGGGATTAGCCAAAAACATTCAGTACTTC CASADRGLAKNIQYF TRBJ2-4 once TRBV6-1 TRBD1
TGTGCCAGCAGCCCGGGGGACAGCGGTAACACTGAAGCTTTCTTT CASSPGDSGNTEAFF TRBJ1-1 - TRBV4-2 TRBD1
TGCAGTGCCAGAGGAAAGCGGGAGAACCAAGAGACCCAGTACTTC CSARGKRENQETQYF TRBJ2-5 many TRBV20-1 TRBD2
TGTGCCAGCAGTTTAGAGCACCTATCCTACGAGCAGTACTTC CASSLEHLSYEQYF TRBJ2-7 many TRBV12-3/TRBV12-4 -
TGTGCCAGCAGTTACTCGAATCCGTACCAAGAGACCCAGTACTTC CASSYSNPYQETQYF TRBJ2-5 - TRBV6-5 -
TGCAGTGCCAAACCCGGGGACAGGTTCTCCTACAATGAGCAGTTCTTC CSAKPGDRFSYNEQFF TRBJ2-1 - TRBV20-1 TRBD1
TGCGCCAGCAGCCTTACGACGGACAGTCCCTACGAGCAGTACTTC CASSLTTDSPYEQYF TRBJ2-7 - TRBV5-1 -
TGTGCCAGCAGTGCAGATAGCGGGAGTACAGGGTACGAGCAGTACTTC CASSADSGSTGYEQYF TRBJ2-7 - TRBV7-9 TRBD2
TGTGCCAGCAGCGGACCTCCAACCCAAGAGACCCAGTACTTC CASSGPPTQETQYF TRBJ2-5 - TRBV7-2 -
TGTGCCAGCGCGACAGTAGGCTACGAGCAGTACTTC CASATVGYEQYF TRBJ2-7 - TRBV25-1 -
TGTGCCAGCAGTTTCCACGGGACAGGGGGCGGGGCTCAGCCCCAGCATTTT CASSFHGTGGGAQPQHF TRBJ1-5 few TRBV27 TRBD1
TGTGCCATCCGTTTCGCAGAGAACTATGGCTACACCTTC CAIRFAENYGYTF TRBJ1-2 few TRBV10-3 -